This record looks at one T cell receptor beta chain sequence and its context. Its target is not known. The data stem from a study of post-analysis software for immune sequencing data. Points from the study as a whole: F measure clustering grouped samples strongly by preparation batch. Relative to controls, patients with multiple sclerosis showed significantly lower normalized Chao1 diversity. Patients had higher frequencies than controls of about five TRBV segments, including TRBV5-6, TRBV5-1 and TRBV20-1.

Each TCR beta cDNA library carried unique molecular identifiers. TCRdb re-analysed the PCR reads in MiXCR, keeping a single row per CDR3 protein. The sample carries about 460,000 distinct CDR3 sequences, roughly 45% recorded once. Trimming cost V 4 bases and J 4 bases, with 10 bases left between them. Germline CDR1 is SEHNR and CDR2 is FQNEAQ (reference sequence). CDR3 length: 13 residues. Sequencing was carried out using blood. This sequence joins TRBV7-9 and TRBJ1-2; weak D call: TRBD1 (5 bases). The TCR originated in a girl aged 10 to 17 with multiple sclerosis. CDR3 in DNA: TGTGCCAGCAGCTCGACAGCTTCCTATGGCTACACCTTC. It specifies CASSSTASYGYTF.